Below, 26 T cell receptor beta chains from the same sample are listed, as sequenced in a study of blood T cell repertoires in COVID-19. Measured with immunoSEQ multiplex PCR; TCRdb has only the in-frame clones, and not every one. The data contain fewer than 300,000 clones, less than 85% of them singletons. Sequencing input: peripheral blood. These TCRs come from a young woman with acute or convalescent COVID-19.

CDR3 region: CASSLGLAGTSGANVLTF. For the CDR3, the DNA is TGTGCCAGCAGCCTGGGACTAGCGGGAACCTCTGGGGCCAACGTCCTGACTTTC. The chain links TRBV5-6 to TRBJ2-6, with 13 nucleotides matching TRBD2. CDR3 length: 18 residues. The junction had 4 bases not matched to a gene; V was cut back by 4 bases and J by 0 bases. CDR1 SGHDT and CDR2 YYEEEE come from the germline V gene.

This clone was detected only once. The V and J genes are TRBV6-2 or TRBV6-3 and TRBJ1-1; possibly TRBD1 for D (6 bases). CDR3 length equals 14 residues. Trimming stripped 5 bases from V and 1 base from J, with 11 bases between. Germline V gene lookup returns CDR1 MNHEY and CDR2 SVGEGT. CDR3 sequence: CASSEGHPNTEAFF. DNA of the CDR3: TGTGCCAGCAGTGAGGGACACCCGAACACTGAAGCTTTCTTT.

V is TRBV12-5 and J is TRBJ1-1; unclear D gene. V was trimmed by 1 base and J by 3 bases, leaving 6 bases between them. The CDR3 has 13 amino acids. Germline lookup yields CDR1 LGHNT and CDR2 FRNRAP. In DNA, the CDR3 is TGTGCTAGTGGTTTGGCCCTTCACACTGAAGCTTTCTTT. Translated: CASGLALHTEAFF.

The chain carries TRBV29-1 and TRBJ1-1; TRBD1 is a possible D gene (6 bases). This CDR3 has 15 amino acids. Trimming stripped 5 bases from V and 0 bases from J, with 16 bases between. Germline-derived CDR1 and CDR2 are SQVTM and ANQGSEA. CDR3 amino acids: CSVFSLGALNTEAFF. The CDR3 coding sequence is TGCAGCGTTTTCAGTCTGGGGGCCTTGAACACTGAAGCTTTCTTT.

The V gene is TRBV13, the J gene TRBJ2-7; 7 bases line up with TRBD1. Germline loops: CDR1 PRHDT, CDR2 FYEKMQ (reference sequence). J lost 2 bases, V lost 5 bases, and 18 bases had no gene match. CDR3 length: 18 amino acids. CDR3 sequence: CASSPLGRDSRPTYEQYF. As DNA, the CDR3 is TGTGCCAGCAGCCCCCTCGGCCGGGACAGTCGCCCTACCTACGAGCAGTACTTC.

This clone was recorded a few times. In DNA form, the CDR3 reads TGTGCCAGCAGTCCTTACGGGGGGGATGAGCAGTTCTTC. Translation gives CASSPYGGDEQFF. The chain employs TRBV27 and TRBJ2-1, with TRBD2 matching 8 bases. Trimming took 5 bases from V and 8 from J; bases not matched to a gene: 5. Germline V gives CDR1 MNHEY, CDR2 SMNVEV (reference sequence). The CDR3 sequence is 13 residues long.

This clone was counted a few times. This chain connects TRBV18 to TRBJ1-5; no reliable D call. The V gene's germline CDR1 is KGHSH and CDR2 LQKENI. Trimming shortened V by 5 bases and J by 0 bases, and 8 bases separated the two germline ends. The CDR3 sequence is 14 residues long. This CDR3 is CASSSGFSNQPQHF. In nucleotides, the CDR3 is TGTGCCAGCTCATCGGGTTTTAGCAATCAGCCCCAGCATTTT.

V and J are TRBV5-6 and TRBJ2-7; 11 positions match TRBD2. Trimming cost V 0 bases and J 2 bases; bases outside gene matches: 7. CDR1 and CDR2 (germline): SGHDT, YYEEEE. This CDR3 is built from 17 residues. As DNA, the CDR3 is TGTGCCAGCAGCTTGGGGCTAGCGGGAGGCCATACCTACGAGCAGTACTTC. This translates into CASSLGLAGGHTYEQYF. Combining the CDR3 with reference TRBV5-6 and TRBJ2-7 gives the whole variable domain DAGVTQSPTHLIKTRGQQVTLRCSPKSGHDTVSWYQQALGQGPQFIFQYYEEEERQRGNFPDRFSGHQFPNYSSELNVNALLLGDSALYLCASSLGLAGGHTYEQYFGPGTRLTVT.

For the CDR3, the DNA is TGCAGCGTTGATGATATGAGTAACTATGGCTACACCTTC. As protein: CSVDDMSNYGYTF. V is TRBV29-1 and J is TRBJ1-2, with D uncertain. Germline lookup yields CDR1 SQVTM and CDR2 ANQGSEA. The length of the CDR3 is 13 residues. V dropped 3 bases and J dropped 1 base, with 9 bases sitting between them.

The CDR3 sequence: CASRASGSLHEQYF. The DNA for the CDR3 is TGTGCCAGCAGAGCTAGCGGGAGTCTCCACGAGCAGTACTTC. J is TRBJ2-7 and V is TRBV25-1; 10 nucleotides match TRBD2. V dropped 6 bases and J dropped 5; count of bases not matched to a gene: 7. In germline, CDR1 is MGHDK, CDR2 SYGVNS. This CDR3 comprises 14 residues.

This clone came up a few times. This CDR3 reads CASSYSGSGQETQYF. DNA for the CDR3: TGTGCCAGCAGTTACTCAGGTTCGGGCCAAGAGACCCAGTACTTC. This chain uses TRBV6-5 with TRBJ2-5, with D unclear. Trimming removed 0 bases from V and 1 base from J, with 9 bases in between. The CDR3 is made up of 15 amino acids. In germline, CDR1 is MNHEY, CDR2 SVGAGI.

The chain recombines TRBV25-1 with TRBJ2-5; D is perhaps TRBD2 (6 bases). The CDR3 is 16 amino acids. Trimming stripped 2 bases from V and 8 bases from J, with 21 bases between. CDR1 is MGHDK, CDR2 SYGVNS, per germline. The DNA for the CDR3 is TGTGCCAGCAGTGAACGGCGGGGAACCGCAAGAGATACCCAGTACTTC. It encodes CASSERRGTARDTQYF.

The rearrangement uses TRBV5-1 and TRBJ2-2; TRBD2 aligns across 12 bases. Unmatched junction bases numbered 6, after V lost 4 bases and J lost 2 bases. The CDR3 has 17 amino acids. CDR1 SGHRS and CDR2 YFSETQ come from the germline V gene. CDR3 sequence (DNA): TGCGCCAGCAGCCAAACTAGCGGGAGGCCTAACACCGGGGAGCTGTTTTTT. Protein: CASSQTSGRPNTGELFF. Using reference TRBV5-1 and TRBJ2-2 for the parts outside the CDR3, the full variable domain is KAGVTQTPRYLIKTRGQQVTLSCSPISGHRSVSWYQQTPGQGLQFLFEYFSETQRNKGNFPGRFSGRQFSNSRSEMNVSTLELGDSALYLCASSQTSGRPNTGELFFGEGSRLTVL.

In this sample, this clone turned up a few times. This rearrangement joins TRBV7-3 to TRBJ2-7; 8 bases map to TRBD2. CDR1 is SGHTA and CDR2 is FQGTGA in the germline V gene. The CDR3 is made up of 14 amino acids. The V gene end was trimmed by 5 bases and the J gene end by 2 bases; junction bases not matched to a gene: 5. CDR3 DNA: TGTGCCAGCAGCCCCGGGAGGGGACCCTACGAGCAGTACTTC. It codes for CASSPGRGPYEQYF.

This clone appeared a few times. The chain joins TRBV28 to TRBJ2-3, with D hard to call. V was trimmed by 4 bases and J by 2 bases, leaving 10 bases between them. Per the germline V gene, CDR1 is MDHEN and CDR2 is SYDVKM. The CDR3 loop spans 14 amino acids. For the CDR3, the DNA is TGTGCCAGCAGTTCCCGTGTGGCCACAGATACGCAGTATTTT. This encodes CASSSRVATDTQYF. The complete variable domain, with remaining parts taken from reference TRBV28 and TRBJ2-3, reads DVKVTQSSRYLVKRTGEKVFLECVQDMDHENMFWYRQDPGLGLRLIYFSYDVKMKEKGDIPEGYSVSREKKERFSLILESASTNQTSMYLCASSSRVATDTQYFGPGTRLTVL.

The sample holds a few counts of this clone. The chain links TRBV5-1 to TRBJ1-5; D unclear. This CDR3 has 13 residues. Germline-derived CDR1 and CDR2 are SGHRS and YFSETQ. V gave up 1 base and J gave up 3 bases, with 5 bases separating them. The CDR3 coding sequence is TGCGCCAGCAGCTTGTCAGACAATCAGCCCCAGCATTTT. It is translated as CASSLSDNQPQHF.

The genes are TRBV4-1 and TRBJ1-4; 8 bases agree with TRBD1. The junction had 7 bases not matched to a gene; V was cut back by 0 bases and J by 7 bases. This CDR3 spans 16 amino acids. The germline CDR1 and CDR2 sequences are MGHRA and YSYEKL. Written as DNA, the CDR3 is TGCGCCAGCAGCCAAGATAGGGCAGGGGGCTTTGAAAAACTGTTTTTT. Amino acid sequence: CASSQDRAGGFEKLFF.

V is TRBV24-1 and J is TRBJ1-5; 7 bases agree with TRBD1. The CDR3 is 16 amino acids. Looked up from germline, CDR1 is KGHDR and CDR2 is SFDVKD. J lost 4 bases, V lost 5 bases, and 10 bases had no gene match. DNA of the CDR3: TGTGCCACCAGTGTTTCATCGGGACAGCTAAATCAGCCCCAGCATTTT. It specifies CATSVSSGQLNQPQHF.

CDR3 in amino acids: CASSPGGSNEQFF. In DNA form, the CDR3 reads TGTGCCAGCTCACCCGGGGGGTCGAATGAGCAGTTCTTC. The chain joins TRBV18 to TRBJ2-1, with 7 bases that match TRBD2. V lost 3 bases and J lost 7; bases outside the gene matches: 3. The CDR3 is 13 residues long. Germline CDR1 and CDR2: KGHSH and LQKENI.

V usage is TRBV30 and J usage is TRBJ1-2; the D gene is possibly TRBD1 (6 bases). V lost 2 bases and J 8 bases, leaving 12 bases between the germline ends. CDR3 size: 12 residues. Germline assignment: CDR1 GTSNPN and CDR2 SVGIG (reference sequence). In DNA, the CDR3 is TGTGCCTGGAGTCCGGGGGGCCGGGGCTACACCTTC. Translating gives CAWSPGGRGYTF.

This sequence joins TRBV7-9 and TRBJ2-3, with unresolved D. The germline gives CDR1 SEHNR, CDR2 FQNEAQ (reference sequence). The V gene lost 1 base and the J gene lost 2 bases, with 10 bases spanning the gap. The CDR3 has 15 amino acids. The CDR3 reads CASSLGLAFTDTQYF. The CDR3, as DNA: TGTGCCAGCAGCTTAGGACTTGCTTTCACAGATACGCAGTATTTT.

The J gene is TRBJ2-2, the V gene TRBV5-5, with TRBD1 matching over 9 bases. V lost 3 bases and J lost 9; bases outside the gene matches: 15. The CDR3 extends over 17 amino acids. In germline, CDR1 is SGHKS, CDR2 YYEKEE (reference sequence). For the CDR3, the DNA is TGTGCCAGCAGCTCCCAACCGGGACAGGGATTGGTCCGGGAGCTGTTTTTT. It yields the protein CASSSQPGQGLVRELFF. Supplemented by reference TRBV5-5 and TRBJ2-2, the full variable domain reads DAGVTQSPTHLIKTRGQQVTLRCSPISGHKSVSWYQQVLGQGPQFIFQYYEKEERGRGNFPDRFSARQFPNYSSELNVNALLLGDSALYLCASSSQPGQGLVRELFFGEGSRLTVL.

The V and J genes are TRBV18 and TRBJ2-7; D is perhaps TRBD1 (6 bases). Germline V gene lookup returns CDR1 KGHSH and CDR2 LQKENI. The CDR3 is made up of 15 amino acids. V was cut by 1 base and J by 3 bases, with 13 bases left in between. This CDR3 is CASSPRGRSGYEQYF. The CDR3 nucleotides read TGTGCCAGCTCACCACGGGGGCGGAGTGGCTACGAGCAGTACTTC.

The gene calls are TRBV5-1 and TRBJ2-7; D is unclear. V was pared by 0 bases and J by 5 bases, with 9 bases between. Germline V gene lookup returns CDR1 SGHRS and CDR2 YFSETQ. The CDR3 extends over 13 amino acids. The CDR3 is CASSLAERNEQYF. As DNA, the CDR3 is TGCGCCAGCAGCTTGGCCGAGAGGAACGAGCAGTACTTC.

The chain joins TRBV7-9 to TRBJ2-7, with 9 bases fitting TRBD1. The CDR3 extends over 15 amino acids. V lost 5 bases and J lost 2; bases outside the gene matches: 7. Per the germline V gene, CDR1 is SEHNR and CDR2 is FQNEAQ (reference sequence). The CDR3: CASSGQGTLTYEQYF. In DNA, the CDR3 is TGTGCCAGCAGCGGACAGGGGACCTTAACCTACGAGCAGTACTTC.

This sequence joins TRBV7-2 and TRBJ2-1, with D tentatively TRBD2 (5 bases). Germline CDR1 and CDR2: SGHTA and FQGNSA. Trimming took off 1 base at V and 8 bases at J, with 12 bases between the two ends. The CDR3 length is 14 residues. The CDR3 is CASSLGAMRDEQFF. CDR3 in DNA: TGTGCCAGCAGCTTAGGGGCCATGAGGGATGAGCAGTTCTTC.